The sequence of this TCR beta chain was determined in a study of regulatory T cells in long-lasting Graves disease. Regarding the study as a whole: The number of shared public clonotypes was higher in persistent patients (2,741) than new patients (around 890). TRBV28, TRBJ1-2 and TRBJ2-5 were favored in persistent disease.

This clonotype was observed many times. Its target is not known. The V gene lost 0 bases and the J gene lost 3 bases, with 16 bases spanning the gap. This CDR3 has 16 residues. CDR1 is SGHDT and CDR2 is YYEEEE in the germline V gene. Documented time point: newly diagnosed GD, antithyroid drugs for less than 3 months. PBMCs were the source of the RNA used for TCR sequencing. CDR3 regions were amplified by Arm-PCR using iRepertoire HTBI primers to build TCR beta libraries. TCRdb reanalysed the multiplex PCR reads using MiXCR and keeps one entry per CDR3 protein. Here the sample spans about 440,000 distinct CDR3 sequences, 15% being singletons. These records were also assigned to another study, of T cells in Graves' hyperthyroidism and ophthalmopathy.

The specimen was peripheral blood mononuclear cells (PBMCs), collected at new diagnosis, from a patient treated with antithyroid drugs. The chain joins TRBV5-6 to TRBJ2-7; the D is unclear. The clonotype originates from a woman aged 25 to 45 with Graves disease. The CDR3 loop is CASSLAVGQNFYEQYF. The CDR3, as DNA: TGTGCCAGCAGCTTGGCCGTAGGGCAGAACTTCTACGAGCAGTACTTC.